A single sample gave rise to the 20 T cell receptor beta chains below, sequenced in a study of T cell responses to AZD1222 COVID-19 vaccine. Data came from immunoSEQ multiplex PCR; TCRdb stores just in-frame clones and leaves some out. The sample consists of 95,000 to 150,000 clones, approximately 90% of them appearing once. The sequencing used peripheral blood, collected on day 0 of AZD1222 vaccination. These receptors were taken from an adult in good health.

The chain recombines TRBV6-2 or TRBV6-3 with TRBJ1-5, with no clear D. Germline lookup yields CDR1 MNHEY and CDR2 SVGEGT. Trimming removed 6 bases from V and 0 bases from J, with 21 bases in between. The CDR3 runs to 18 residues. For the CDR3, the DNA is TGTGCCAGCAGCCCCCGGGAGTACCTCCTCTATAGCAATCAGCCCCAGCATTTT. Its protein product is CASSPREYLLYSNQPQHF.

The V and J genes are TRBV21-1 and TRBJ1-2. TRBV21-1 is deemed a pseudogene. The CDR3 is made up of 15 amino acids. The CDR3 region has the DNA TGTGCCAGCAGCAAAGAGGGCACCATGCACTATGGCTACACCTTC. It specifies CASSKEGTMHYGYTF.

This rearrangement joins TRBV7-9 to TRBJ1-1, with 8 positions matching TRBD1. This CDR3 is built from 15 residues. J gave up 3 bases and V 3 bases, and 6 bases lay outside the gene matches. Germline V CDR1 and CDR2: SEHNR, FQNEAQ (reference sequence). CDR3 region: CASSLGLGQDTEAFF. The CDR3, as DNA: TGTGCCAGCAGCTTGGGCCTGGGACAGGACACTGAAGCTTTCTTT.

The chain is built from TRBV9 and TRBJ1-2, with no clear D. The ends were cut back, 3 bases at V and 0 bases at J, with 9 bases in the middle. CDR1 is SGDLS, CDR2 YYNGEE, per germline. CDR3 length: 14 amino acids. Here the CDR3 reads CASSAMPSNYGYTF. Written as DNA, the CDR3 is TGTGCCAGCAGCGCTATGCCTTCTAACTATGGCTACACCTTC.

The rearrangement joins TRBV5-4 to TRBJ1-2; tentative D call: TRBD1 (5 bases). Trimming removed 7 bases from V and 4 bases from J, with 17 bases in between. Germline CDR1 is SGHNT and CDR2 is YYREEE (reference sequence). This CDR3 region has 14 residues. The CDR3: CASGKSQGSYGYTF. DNA of the CDR3: TGTGCCAGCGGGAAGTCTCAGGGAAGCTATGGCTACACCTTC.

The chain carries TRBV25-1 and TRBJ2-3; TRBD1 or TRBD2 may be the D gene (5 bases each). CDR3 length: 14 amino acids. Germline CDR1 reads MGHDK; CDR2 reads SYGVNS. CDR3 loop: CAVGARVGTDTQYF. For the CDR3, the DNA is TGTGCAGTCGGGGCCCGAGTTGGCACAGATACGCAGTATTTT. The full variable domain, completed using reference TRBV25-1 and TRBJ2-3, is EADIYQTPRYLVIGTGKKITLECSQTMGHDKMYWYQQDPGMELHLIHYSYGVNSTEKGDLSSESTVSRIRTEHFPLTLESARPSHTSQYLCAVGARVGTDTQYFGPGTRLTVL.

V usage is TRBV6-5 and J usage is TRBJ1-2; 10 bases fit TRBD1. This CDR3 spans 15 amino acids. Germline-derived CDR1 and CDR2 are MNHEY and SVGAGI. V was pared by 0 bases and J by 7 bases, with 5 bases of the junction left unmatched. DNA of the CDR3: TGTGCCAGCAGTTACTCCGGACAGGGGGGATTTGGCTACACCTTC. This gives the protein CASSYSGQGGFGYTF.

The rearrangement links TRBV27 to TRBJ2-5; 9 bases match TRBD2. With V trimmed by 2 bases and J by 5 bases, 9 bases remained unmatched. This CDR3 contains 16 residues. Germline assignment: CDR1 MNHEY and CDR2 SMNVEV (reference sequence). Written as DNA, the CDR3 is TGTGCCAGCAGTTTAGGGGTAGCGGGGGCCGGGGAGACCCAGTACTTC. Its translation: CASSLGVAGAGETQYF.

The genes are TRBV11-2 and TRBJ1-1, with D perhaps matching TRBD1 (6 bases). Germline V lookup: CDR1 SGHAT, CDR2 FQNNGV. The CDR3 is 16 residues long. Trimming pared 5 bases from V and 5 bases from J, leaving 21 bases between. The CDR3 sequence: CASSPTGQFGWTEAFF. Written as DNA, the CDR3 is TGTGCCAGCAGCCCAACCGGACAGTTTGGGTGGACTGAAGCTTTCTTT.

This clone appeared once. The chain combines TRBV19 with TRBJ1-4; tentative D call: TRBD1 (6 bases). Germline values: CDR1 LNHDA, CDR2 SQIVND (reference sequence). The CDR3 consists of 15 residues. The V end was cut by 5 bases, the J end by 4 bases, with 14 bases between. CDR3 sequence (DNA): TGTGCCAGTAGTTCCACAGGGCGGGGTAATGAAAAACTGTTTTTT. This encodes CASSSTGRGNEKLFF.

V gene TRBV19 combines with J gene TRBJ1-2, with D perhaps matching TRBD1 (5 bases). Germline-derived CDR1 and CDR2 are LNHDA and SQIVND (reference sequence). V gave up 0 bases and J gave up 6 bases, with 11 bases separating them. The CDR3 has 14 amino acids. The CDR3 coding sequence is TGTGCCAGTAGTATAGATTTGGGGGGAAATGGCTACACCTTC. This translates into CASSIDLGGNGYTF.

With regard to this clone: A read error may produce the germline difference seen at one junction end. CDR3 in amino acids: CASREVAGGDTQYF. In DNA form, the CDR3 reads TGTGCCAGCAGGGAAGTAGCGGGAGGAGATACGCAGTATTTT. The chain joins TRBV6-1 to TRBJ2-3; the match to TRBD2 covers 10 bases. Per germline, CDR1 MNHNS and CDR2 SASEGT. The CDR3 spans 14 residues.

The J gene is TRBJ1-1, the V gene TRBV6-2 or TRBV6-3; no reliable D call. The CDR3 length is 14 residues. Trimming took off 4 bases at V and 4 bases at J, with 13 bases between the two ends. Germline V gene lookup returns CDR1 MNHEY and CDR2 SVGEGT. The CDR3 DNA reads TGTGCCAGCAGTTTCGCGACGACTAGCACTGAAGCTTTCTTT. The encoded protein is CASSFATTSTEAFF.

The rearrangement links TRBV19 to TRBJ1-2; tentatively, D is TRBD1 (5 bases). The CDR3 is 12 residues long. Germline assignment: CDR1 LNHDA and CDR2 SQIVND (reference sequence). The ends were cut back, 6 bases at V and 4 bases at J, with 9 bases in the middle. The CDR3 coding sequence is TGTGCCAGTAGCCCCGGGGGCTATGGCTACACCTTC. As protein: CASSPGGYGYTF.

J is TRBJ2-1 and V is TRBV19, with D possibly TRBD2 on 6 matching bases. CDR3 length equals 16 residues. CDR1 is LNHDA and CDR2 is SQIVND in the germline V gene (reference sequence). V lost 2 bases to trimming and J lost 1 base, with 12 bases between them. The DNA for the CDR3 is TGTGCCAGTAGTATACTGGCGGGACGATCCTACAATGAGCAGTTCTTC. Protein: CASSILAGRSYNEQFF.

V and J are TRBV5-1 and TRBJ2-5; tentative D call: TRBD1 (6 bases). The V gene lost 2 bases and the J gene lost 4 bases, with 15 bases spanning the gap. Per germline, CDR1 SGHRS and CDR2 YFSETQ. The CDR3 runs to 15 residues. The DNA of the CDR3 is TGCGCCAGCAGCTTCGGAACAGGGACCGGAGAGACCCAGTACTTC. Residues: CASSFGTGTGETQYF. The full variable domain, with the rest looked up from reference TRBV5-1 and TRBJ2-5, is KAGVTQTPRYLIKTRGQQVTLSCSPISGHRSVSWYQQTPGQGLQFLFEYFSETQRNKGNFPGRFSGRQFSNSRSEMNVSTLELGDSALYLCASSFGTGTGETQYFGPGTRLLVL.

The genes are TRBV29-1 and TRBJ1-1, with D possibly matching TRBD1 (5 bases). V dropped 7 bases and J dropped 1 base, with 7 bases sitting between them. The CDR3 consists of 11 residues. Looked up from germline, CDR1 is SQVTM and CDR2 is ANQGSEA. The CDR3 sequence is CSGQTNTEAFF. DNA for the CDR3: TGCAGCGGACAGACGAACACTGAAGCTTTCTTT.

The rearrangement joins TRBV4-3 to TRBJ1-1; the D is unclear. V was shortened by 0 bases and J by 0 bases, with 5 bases between the two germline ends. CDR1 and CDR2 (germline): LGHNA, YSLEER. The CDR3 loop spans 14 amino acids. The CDR3 coding sequence is TGCGCCAGCAGCCAAGATACGGTGAACACTGAAGCTTTCTTT. This translates into CASSQDTVNTEAFF.

This rearrangement joins TRBV24-1 to TRBJ2-1, with 8 bases that match TRBD2. V gave up 1 base and J gave up 7 bases; unmatched junction bases: 8. The CDR3 is made up of 16 amino acids. CDR1 and CDR2 from the germline V gene are KGHDR and SFDVKD. The CDR3 loop is CATSDFPGGATNEQFF. The CDR3 region has the DNA TGTGCCACCAGTGATTTCCCCGGGGGGGCCACGAATGAGCAGTTCTTC.

The V call is TRBV24-1, the J call TRBJ2-5; the match to TRBD2 covers 10 bases. The CDR3 runs 16 residues. Germline V gene lookup returns CDR1 KGHDR and CDR2 SFDVKD. Germline trimming cut 3 bases from V and 5 bases from J; bases unmatched to any gene: 8. CDR3 residues: CATSDPSGSRSETQYF. DNA for the CDR3: TGTGCCACCAGTGATCCTAGCGGGAGCAGGTCTGAGACCCAGTACTTC.